A selection of T cell receptor beta chains follows, all from one sample in a study of control samples from healthy donors and cancer patients. Method: immunoSEQ multiplex PCR; TCRdb's copy keeps in-frame clones and lacks some. The table records more than 100,000 clones, around 93% of them present only once. The sequenced sample consisted of blood. Receptors originate from a man aged 18 to 29 in good health. CDR3s include the opening cysteine and the closing phenylalanine or tryptophan. A D gene is named only where the DNA matches it firmly. A row's size may be missing; if present it is once, few, many or a size class.

v_gene	j_gene	d_gene	abundance	CDR3aa	CDR3nt
TRBV13	TRBJ2-7	TRBD1	NA	CASTNPAGQGPYEQYF	TGTGCCAGCACCAACCCGGCGGGACAGGGGCCCTACGAGCAGTACTTC
TRBV3-1/TRBV3-2	TRBJ2-7	TRBD1	NA	CASSFGGQGRNSYEQYF	TGTGCCAGCAGCTTTGGGGGACAGGGGCGGAATTCCTACGAGCAGTACTTC
TRBV6-5	TRBJ1-6	NA	NA	CASRPSGRNSPLHF	TGTGCCAGCAGACCATCGGGACGGAATTCACCCCTCCACTTT
TRBV4-1	TRBJ1-5	NA	NA	CASSQEGTSPQHF	TGCGCCAGCAGCCAAGAGGGGACTTCGCCCCAGCATTTT
TRBV6-6	TRBJ1-1	NA	NA	CASSPDEANTEAFF	TGTGCCAGCAGCCCGGATGAGGCGAACACTGAAGCTTTCTTT
TRBV6-6	TRBJ1-1	TRBD1	NA	CASSWTGGDADTEAFF	TGTGCCAGCAGTTGGACAGGGGGCGATGCGGACACTGAAGCTTTCTTT
TRBV5-1	TRBJ1-1	NA	once	CASSLDIGGTEAFF	TGCGCCAGCAGCTTGGACATAGGAGGAACTGAAGCTTTCTTT
TRBV7-3	TRBJ2-7	NA	NA	CASSSGTRPYEQYF	TGTGCCAGCAGCTCCGGGACAAGGCCCTACGAGCAGTACTTC
TRBV12-3/TRBV12-4	TRBJ1-1	NA	NA	CASSLTFTEAFF	TGTGCCAGCAGTCTGACATTCACTGAAGCTTTCTTT
TRBV7-8	TRBJ2-2	NA	NA	CASSSTGTGELFF	TGTGCCAGCAGCTCGACCGGGACCGGGGAGCTGTTTTTT
TRBV10-3	TRBJ1-6	NA	NA	CAITERATNSPLHF	TGTGCCATCACAGAGCGGGCAACCAATTCACCCCTCCACTTT
TRBV24-1	TRBJ1-1	NA	NA	CATRGTEAFF	TGTGCCACCAGGGGCACTGAAGCTTTCTTT
TRBV29-1	TRBJ2-1	TRBD2	NA	CSVERGGINNEQFF	TGCAGCGTTGAACGGGGGGGGATCAACAATGAGCAGTTCTTC
TRBV7-8	TRBJ1-4	NA	NA	CASSARAGLATNEKLFF	TGTGCCAGCAGCGCGAGAGCAGGGCTCGCAACTAATGAAAAACTGTTTTTT
TRBV12-3/TRBV12-4	TRBJ2-1	NA	NA	CASSRLSYNEQFF	TGTGCCAGCAGTCGACTGTCCTACAATGAGCAGTTCTTC
TRBV27	TRBJ2-7	NA	once	CASSRGDEQYF	TGTGCCAGCAGCAGGGGCGACGAGCAGTACTTC
TRBV5-1	TRBJ2-7	TRBD2	NA	CASSPASGGPYEQYF	TGCGCCAGCAGCCCTGCTAGCGGGGGGCCTTACGAGCAGTACTTC
TRBV11-2	TRBJ2-7	NA	NA	CASSLEWPPAHEQYF	TGTGCCAGCAGCTTAGAGTGGCCCCCGGCACACGAGCAGTACTTC
TRBV5-8	TRBJ2-3	NA	NA	CASSLHRATDTQYF	TGTGCCAGCAGCTTGCACAGGGCGACAGATACGCAGTATTTT
TRBV5-1	TRBJ2-3	TRBD2	NA	CASSSWTSGGTSTDTQYF	TGCGCCAGCAGCTCTTGGACTAGCGGGGGTACTAGCACAGATACGCAGTATTTT
TRBV30	TRBJ1-3	NA	NA	CAWSLGGGAFSGNTIYF	TGTGCCTGGAGTTTGGGTGGGGGCGCCTTCTCTGGAAACACCATATATTTT
TRBV6-1	TRBJ1-5	TRBD1	many	CASSEVEGTGDQPQHF	TGTGCCAGCAGTGAAGTCGAAGGGACAGGTGATCAGCCCCAGCATTTT
TRBV27	TRBJ1-5	NA	NA	CASSLTGGRQPQHF	TGTGCCAGCAGTTTGACGGGGGGACGTCAGCCCCAGCATTTT
TRBV11-2	TRBJ1-1	TRBD1	NA	CASSLTGERTEAFF	TGTGCCAGCAGCCTGACAGGGGAGAGGACTGAAGCTTTCTTT
TRBV30	TRBJ2-3	NA	NA	CAWNSGLTDTQYF	TGTGCTTGGAACTCAGGGCTGACAGATACGCAGTATTTT